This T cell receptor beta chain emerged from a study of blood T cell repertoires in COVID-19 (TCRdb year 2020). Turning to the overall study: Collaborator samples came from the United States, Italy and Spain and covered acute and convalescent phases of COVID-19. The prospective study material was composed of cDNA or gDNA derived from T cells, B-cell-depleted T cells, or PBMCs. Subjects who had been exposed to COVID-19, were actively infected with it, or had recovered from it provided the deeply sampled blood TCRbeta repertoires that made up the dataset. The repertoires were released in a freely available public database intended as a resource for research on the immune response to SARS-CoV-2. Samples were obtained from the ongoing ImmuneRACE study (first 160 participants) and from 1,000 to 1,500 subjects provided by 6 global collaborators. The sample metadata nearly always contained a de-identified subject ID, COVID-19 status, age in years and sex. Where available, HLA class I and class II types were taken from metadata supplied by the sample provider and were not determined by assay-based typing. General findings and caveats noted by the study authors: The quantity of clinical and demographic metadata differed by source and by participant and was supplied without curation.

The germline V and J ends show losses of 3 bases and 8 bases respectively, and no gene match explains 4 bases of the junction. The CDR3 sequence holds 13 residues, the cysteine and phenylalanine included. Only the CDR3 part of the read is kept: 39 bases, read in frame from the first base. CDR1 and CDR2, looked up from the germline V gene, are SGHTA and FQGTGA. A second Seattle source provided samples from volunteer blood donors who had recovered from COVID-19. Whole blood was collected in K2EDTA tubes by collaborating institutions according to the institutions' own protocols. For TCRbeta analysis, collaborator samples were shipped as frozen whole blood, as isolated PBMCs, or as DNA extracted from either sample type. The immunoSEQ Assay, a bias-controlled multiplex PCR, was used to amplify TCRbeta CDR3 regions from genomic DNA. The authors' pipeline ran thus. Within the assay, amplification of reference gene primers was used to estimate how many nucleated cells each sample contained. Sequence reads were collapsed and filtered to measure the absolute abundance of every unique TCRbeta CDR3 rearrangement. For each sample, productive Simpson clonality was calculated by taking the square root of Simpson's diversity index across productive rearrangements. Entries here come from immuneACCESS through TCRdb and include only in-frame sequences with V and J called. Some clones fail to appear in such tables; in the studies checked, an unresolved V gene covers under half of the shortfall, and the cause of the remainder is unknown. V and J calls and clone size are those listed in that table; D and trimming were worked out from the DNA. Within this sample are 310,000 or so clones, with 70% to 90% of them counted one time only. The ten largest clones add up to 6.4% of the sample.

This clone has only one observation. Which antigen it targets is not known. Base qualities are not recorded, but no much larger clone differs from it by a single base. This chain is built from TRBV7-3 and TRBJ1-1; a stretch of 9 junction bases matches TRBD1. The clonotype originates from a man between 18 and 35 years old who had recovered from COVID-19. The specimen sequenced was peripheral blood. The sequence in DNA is TGTGCCAGCAGCTTGACAGGGGGAGAAGAAGCTTTCTTT. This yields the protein CASSLTGGEEAFF.